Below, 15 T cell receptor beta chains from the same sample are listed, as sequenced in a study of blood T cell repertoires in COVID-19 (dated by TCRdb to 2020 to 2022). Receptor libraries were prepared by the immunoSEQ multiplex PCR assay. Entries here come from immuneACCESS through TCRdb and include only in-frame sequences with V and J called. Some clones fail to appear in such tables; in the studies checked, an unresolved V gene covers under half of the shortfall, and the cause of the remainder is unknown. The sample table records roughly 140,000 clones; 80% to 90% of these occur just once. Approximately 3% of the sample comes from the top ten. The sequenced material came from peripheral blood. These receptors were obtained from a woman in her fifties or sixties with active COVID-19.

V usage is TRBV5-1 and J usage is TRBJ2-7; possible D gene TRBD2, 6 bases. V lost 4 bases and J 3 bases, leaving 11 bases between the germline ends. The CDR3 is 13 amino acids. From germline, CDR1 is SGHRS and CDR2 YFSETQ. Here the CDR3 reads CASSQGLYYEQYF. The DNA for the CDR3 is TGCGCCAGCAGCCAGGGACTTTACTACGAGCAGTACTTC.

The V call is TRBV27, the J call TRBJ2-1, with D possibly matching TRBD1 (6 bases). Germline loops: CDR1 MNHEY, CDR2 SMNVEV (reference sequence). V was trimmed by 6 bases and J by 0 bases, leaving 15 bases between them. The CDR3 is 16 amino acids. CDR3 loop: CASSSWGPSSYNEQFF. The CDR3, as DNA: TGTGCCAGCAGCAGCTGGGGGCCGAGCTCCTACAATGAGCAGTTCTTC.

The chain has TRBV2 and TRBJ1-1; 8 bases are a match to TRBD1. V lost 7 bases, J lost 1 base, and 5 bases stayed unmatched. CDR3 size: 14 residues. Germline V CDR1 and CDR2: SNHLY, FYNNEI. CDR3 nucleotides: TGTGCCAGCAACAACGACAGGGGGAACACTGAAGCTTTCTTT. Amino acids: CASNNDRGNTEAFF. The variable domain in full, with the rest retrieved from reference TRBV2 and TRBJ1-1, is EPEVTQTPSHQVTQMGQEVILRCVPISNHLYFYWYRQILGQKVEFLVSFYNNEISEKSEIFDDQFSVERPDGSNFTLKIRSTKLEDSAMYFCASNNDRGNTEAFFGQGTRLTVV.

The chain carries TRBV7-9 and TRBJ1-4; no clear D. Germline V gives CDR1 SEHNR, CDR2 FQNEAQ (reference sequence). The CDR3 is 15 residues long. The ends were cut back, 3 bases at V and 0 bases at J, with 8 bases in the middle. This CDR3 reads CASSFPSTTNEKLFF. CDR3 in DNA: TGTGCCAGCAGCTTTCCCTCTACAACTAATGAAAAACTGTTTTTT.

CDR3 residues: CASSWRDFPDTQYF. The CDR3 bases are TGCGCCAGCAGCTGGAGGGACTTTCCCGATACGCAGTATTTT. V and J are TRBV5-1 and TRBJ2-3, with D possibly matching TRBD2 (6 bases). There are 14 residues in the CDR3. Germline values: CDR1 SGHRS, CDR2 YFSETQ. V was pared by 3 bases and J by 6 bases, with 14 bases between.

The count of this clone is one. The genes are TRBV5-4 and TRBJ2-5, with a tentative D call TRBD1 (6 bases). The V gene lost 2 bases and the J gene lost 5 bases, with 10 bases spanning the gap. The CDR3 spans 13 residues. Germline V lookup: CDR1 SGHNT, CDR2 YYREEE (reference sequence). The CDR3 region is CASSLRRGETQYF. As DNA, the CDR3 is TGTGCCAGCAGCTTAAGAAGGGGGGAGACCCAGTACTTC.

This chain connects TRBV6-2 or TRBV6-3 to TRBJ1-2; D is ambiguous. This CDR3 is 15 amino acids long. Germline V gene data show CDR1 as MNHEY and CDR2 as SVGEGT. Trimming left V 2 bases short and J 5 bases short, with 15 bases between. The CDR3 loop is CASSYLSDEEYGYTF. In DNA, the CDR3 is TGTGCCAGCAGTTACCTCAGCGATGAGGAGTATGGCTACACCTTC.

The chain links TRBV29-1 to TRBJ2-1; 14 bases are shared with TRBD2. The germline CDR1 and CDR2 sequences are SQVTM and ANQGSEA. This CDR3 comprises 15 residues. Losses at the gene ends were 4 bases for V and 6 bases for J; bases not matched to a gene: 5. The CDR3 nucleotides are TGCAGCGTTGCTGGGACTAGCGGGAGTCTCAATGAGCAGTTCTTC. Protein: CSVAGTSGSLNEQFF.

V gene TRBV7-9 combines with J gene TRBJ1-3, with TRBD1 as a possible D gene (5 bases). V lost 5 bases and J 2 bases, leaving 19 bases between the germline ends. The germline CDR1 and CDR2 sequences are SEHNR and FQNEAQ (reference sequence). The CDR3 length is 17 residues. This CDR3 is CASSITTRTGAGNTIYF. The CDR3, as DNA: TGTGCCAGCAGCATAACAACGAGAACAGGAGCTGGAAACACCATATATTTT.

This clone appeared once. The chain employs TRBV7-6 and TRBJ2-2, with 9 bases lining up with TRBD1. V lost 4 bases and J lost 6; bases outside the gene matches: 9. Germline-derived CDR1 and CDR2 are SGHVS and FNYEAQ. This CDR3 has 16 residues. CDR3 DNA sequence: TGTGCCAGCAGCTCCATCGGACAGGGGTCCTCCGGGGAGCTGTTTTTT. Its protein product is CASSSIGQGSSGELFF.

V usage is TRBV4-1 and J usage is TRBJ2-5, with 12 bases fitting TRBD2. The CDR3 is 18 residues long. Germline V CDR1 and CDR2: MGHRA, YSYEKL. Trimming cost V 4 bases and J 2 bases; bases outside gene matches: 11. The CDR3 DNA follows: TGCGCCAGCAGCCCGGGTTTCCTAGCGGGAGGGGGACAAGAGACCCAGTACTTC. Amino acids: CASSPGFLAGGGQETQYF.

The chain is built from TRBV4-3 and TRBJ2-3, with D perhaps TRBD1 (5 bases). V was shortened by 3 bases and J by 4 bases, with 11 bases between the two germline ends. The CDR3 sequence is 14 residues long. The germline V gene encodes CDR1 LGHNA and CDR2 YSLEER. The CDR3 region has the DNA TGCGCCAGCAGCCATTGGGGCAAGTCAGATACGCAGTATTTT. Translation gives CASSHWGKSDTQYF.

In nucleotides, the CDR3 is TGTGCCAGCAGCCAAACAGCTGTCTATGGCTACACCTTC. This translates into CASSQTAVYGYTF. The rearrangement joins TRBV5-5 to TRBJ1-2; D gene unclear. Between the trimmed V and J ends, which lost 4 bases and 4 bases, there was a span of 11 bases. The CDR3 is 13 amino acids. Germline V lookup: CDR1 SGHKS, CDR2 YYEKEE (reference sequence).

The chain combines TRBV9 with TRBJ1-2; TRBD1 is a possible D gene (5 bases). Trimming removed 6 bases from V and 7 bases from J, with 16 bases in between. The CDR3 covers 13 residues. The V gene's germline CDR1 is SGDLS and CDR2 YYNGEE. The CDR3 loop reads CASTDPRGGGYTF. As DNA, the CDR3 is TGTGCCAGCACCGACCCCCGGGGGGGTGGCTACACCTTC.

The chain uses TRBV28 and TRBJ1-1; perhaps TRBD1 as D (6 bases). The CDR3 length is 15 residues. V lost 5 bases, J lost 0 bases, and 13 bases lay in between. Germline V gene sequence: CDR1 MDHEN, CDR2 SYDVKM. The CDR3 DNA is TGTGCCAGCAGTCCACAGGGCCCCCTGAACACTGAAGCTTTCTTT. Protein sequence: CASSPQGPLNTEAFF.